One sample yielded the 15 T cell receptor beta chains listed below, sequenced in a study of T cell repertoires in cytomegalovirus infection. MiXCR, applied by TCRdb to the reads, yields one record per CDR3 protein. This table has 170,000 or so distinct CDR3 sequences, 17% appearing once. Material for sequencing was CD8+ T cells from PBMCs. The receptors here all came from a human donor in good health (CMV status not recorded). Some clones in this sample may be carry-over from other donors' samples.

The chain is built from TRBV7-2 and TRBJ2-3; D is perhaps TRBD2 (6 bases). Between the trimmed V and J ends, which lost 5 bases and 0 bases, there was a span of 12 bases. The CDR3 is 15 residues long. Germline values: CDR1 SGHTA, CDR2 FQGNSA. The CDR3 protein is CASSPRGLSTDTQYF. CDR3 DNA sequence: TGTGCCAGCAGCCCACGGGGGTTGAGCACAGATACGCAGTATTTT. Looking up the rest from reference TRBV7-2 and TRBJ2-3 gives the full variable domain: GAGVSQSPSNKVTEKGKDVELRCDPISGHTALYWYRQSLGQGLEFLIYFQGNSAPDKSGLPSDRFSAERTGGSVSTLTIQRTQQEDSAVYLCASSPRGLSTDTQYFGPGTRLTVL.

The genes are TRBV4-3 and TRBJ2-7, with 10 nucleotides matching TRBD1. The CDR3 runs 16 residues. Germline V gives CDR1 LGHNA, CDR2 YSLEER. With V trimmed by 3 bases and J by 6 bases, 11 bases remained unmatched. CDR3 coding DNA: TGCGCCAGCAGCCAGGGTCTCCCGGGACAGGGGATCGAGCAGTACTTC. It translates to CASSQGLPGQGIEQYF.

The CDR3: CASSLVRDEQFF. The CDR3 nucleotides read TGTGCCAGCAGTTTAGTGCGGGATGAGCAGTTCTTC. The chain has TRBV12-3 or TRBV12-4 and TRBJ2-1, with D possibly TRBD2 on 5 matching bases. Trimming took 1 base from V and 8 from J, leaving 6 bases between them. This CDR3 has 12 amino acids.

V and J are TRBV20-1 and TRBJ2-7; a possible D gene is TRBD1 (7 bases). The CDR3 runs to 13 residues. Germline V gene lookup returns CDR1 DFQATT and CDR2 SNEGSKA (reference sequence). As DNA, the CDR3 is TGCGGGGGGAGACGGGACAGCTCCTACGAGCAGTACTTC. This translates into CGGRRDSSYEQYF.

The J gene is TRBJ2-1, the V gene TRBV11-3; 7 nucleotides line up with TRBD1. The germline CDR1 and CDR2 sequences are SGHNT and YENEEA. Losses at the gene ends were 5 bases for V and 4 bases for J; bases not matched to a gene: 8. The CDR3 has 15 amino acids. The CDR3 reads CASSPRDRRYNEQFF. The DNA of the CDR3 is TGTGCCAGCAGCCCAAGGGACAGAAGGTACAATGAGCAGTTCTTC.

The V gene is TRBV6-2 or TRBV6-3, the J gene TRBJ1-1; D gene ambiguous. Germline loops: CDR1 MNHEY, CDR2 SVGEGT. The V end was cut by 2 bases, the J end by 3 bases, with 13 bases between. CDR3 size: 15 residues. The CDR3 region is CASSYSPSWYTEAFF. The CDR3 nucleotides read TGTGCCAGCAGTTACAGCCCAAGTTGGTACACTGAAGCTTTCTTT.

V gene TRBV12-3 or TRBV12-4 combines with J gene TRBJ2-2; D is perhaps TRBD1 (5 bases). The length of the CDR3 is 14 residues. V was pared by 8 bases and J by 0 bases, with 10 bases between. This CDR3 reads CASGQGANTGELFF. In DNA form, the CDR3 reads TGTGCCAGCGGGCAGGGCGCGAACACCGGGGAGCTGTTTTTT.

This clonotype has only a few counts. This chain links TRBV11-2 with TRBJ1-2, with 8 positions matching TRBD1. V trimming: 4 bases; J trimming: 5 bases; junction bases outside the gene matches: 6. Germline V gene data show CDR1 as SGHAT and CDR2 as FQNNGV. There are 14 residues in the CDR3. The CDR3 region has the DNA TGTGCCAGCAGCTCGACAGGGGATCTGTATGGCTACACCTTC. Its protein is CASSSTGDLYGYTF.

The chain has TRBV20-1 and TRBJ2-1, with D possibly TRBD1 on 6 matching bases. Germline V gene sequence: CDR1 DFQATT, CDR2 SNEGSKA (reference sequence). The CDR3 is made up of 15 amino acids. The V end lost 3 bases, the J end lost 4 bases, and 16 bases lay between the germline ends. CDR3 in amino acids: CSASGPQGMYNEQFF. The CDR3 coding sequence is TGCAGTGCTAGTGGTCCCCAGGGGATGTACAATGAGCAGTTCTTC.

The chain combines TRBV29-1 with TRBJ2-7; D might be TRBD1 or TRBD2, each matching 5 bases. V was cut by 2 bases and J by 2 bases, with 13 bases left in between. Germline V gives CDR1 SQVTM, CDR2 ANQGSEA. The length of the CDR3 is 14 residues. In DNA, the CDR3 is TGCAGCGTTGAAATCGGGACGGCGACCTACGAGCAGTACTTC. It is translated as CSVEIGTATYEQYF.

Only a few counts were recorded for this clonotype. The rearrangement joins TRBV29-1 to TRBJ2-7; no clear D gene. The CDR3 sequence is 12 residues long. V lost 4 bases to trimming and J lost 5 bases, with 12 bases between them. Germline CDR1 reads SQVTM; CDR2 reads ANQGSEA. Written as DNA, the CDR3 is TGCAGCGTTGTAGTAGGGATGGACGAGCAGTACTTC. Its protein product is CSVVVGMDEQYF.

V and J are TRBV19 and TRBJ2-4; D gene unclear. The V gene's germline CDR1 is LNHDA and CDR2 SQIVND (reference sequence). V lost 7 bases and J lost 0, with 13 bases in between. CDR3 length: 15 residues. CDR3 DNA: TGTGCCAGTACCGGGCCCCAACTAGCCAAAAACATTCAGTACTTC. As protein: CASTGPQLAKNIQYF.

The sample holds a few counts of this clonotype. J is TRBJ1-2 and V is TRBV12-3 or TRBV12-4; 7 bases line up with TRBD1. This CDR3 region has 14 residues. The V gene end was trimmed by 7 bases and the J gene end by 8 bases; junction bases not matched to a gene: 13. The CDR3 DNA reads TGTGCCAGCACTACGACAGGGTCTGGTTGGGGCTACACCTTC. Translating it yields CASTTTGSGWGYTF.

This clonotype was seen only a few times. V and J are TRBV12-3 or TRBV12-4 and TRBJ2-6; D is ambiguous. V lost 3 bases to trimming and J lost 0 bases, with 9 bases between them. This CDR3 is 16 amino acids long. In DNA, the CDR3 is TGTGCCAGCAGTTTTGCTCTAAGCTCTGGGGCCAACGTCCTGACTTTC. This gives the protein CASSFALSSGANVLTF.

The table lists this clonotype with a few counts. The CDR3 here is CASSLSGGRTEAFF. The CDR3 DNA reads TGTGCCAGCAGCCTAAGCGGGGGGCGGACTGAAGCTTTCTTT. The V gene is TRBV7-8, the J gene TRBJ1-1; TRBD1 is a possible D gene (6 bases). The CDR3 is 14 residues long. Germline-derived CDR1 and CDR2 are SGHVS and FQNEAQ. The V and J ends lost 5 bases and 5 bases respectively, with 15 bases between them. Filled out from reference TRBV7-8 and TRBJ1-1, the complete variable domain reads GAGVSQSPRYKVAKRGQDVALRCDPISGHVSLFWYQQALGQGPEFLTYFQNEAQLDKSGLPSDRFFAERPEGSVSTLKIQRTQQEDSAVYLCASSLSGGRTEAFFGQGTRLTVV.